This is a list of T cell receptor beta chains from one sample in a study of T cell changes during pregnancy in multiple sclerosis. Using immunoSEQ multiplex PCR, the repertoire was profiled, and TCRdb retains in-frame clones only, with some absent. The sample holds tens of thousands of clones, about 88% seen once. The material sequenced was CD4+ T cells from peripheral blood mononuclear cells, taken in the second trimester of pregnancy. The receptors come from a female donor with multiple sclerosis, enrolled in a pregnancy study. CDR3s leave out the opening cysteine and the closing phenylalanine or tryptophan. The order of the fields is V gene, D gene, CDR3 length, CDR3 protein. The D gene is left open where the match is weak.

TRBV27,NA,11,ASSLEWRTEAF
TRBV7-9,TRBD2,12,ASSLGTSGLTQY
TRBV9,NA,12,ASSVHSRFYGYT
TRBV2,TRBD1,13,ASSRQGAGIYEQY
TRBV28,NA,10,ASNSGTGELF
TRBV19,TRBD2,13,ASSIGRDYTYEQY
TRBV6-1,TRBD1,12,ASLQDRGNQPQH
TRBV7-6,NA,11,ASSRDTNSPLH
TRBV7-2,TRBD2,11,ASGTSGATEQY
TRBV11-3,NA,11,ASSPRFSGELF
TRBV5-1,TRBD2,14,ASSAGTSGLYNEQF
TRBV6-1,NA,12,ASNLALGSYEQY
TRBV7-2,NA,10,ASSLVGNEQF
TRBV28,TRBD2,12,ASSWGLARETQY
TRBV14,TRBD1,12,ASSQPGQRYEQY
TRBV7-2,NA,16,ASSLAAAGLGGYGTQY
TRBV4-1,TRBD2,15,ASSHRSSGRSGDIQY
TRBV6-1,TRBD1,18,ASSALRGTGASSGANVLT
TRBV5-1,TRBD1,14,ASSLFGTGGTGELF
TRBV7-2,NA,13,ASSLRTENTGELF
TRBV19,NA,13,ASRQRLGAHYGYT
TRBV10-3,NA,12,AISDFPENYEQY
TRBV6-5,TRBD1,12,ASSRDRGNEKLF
TRBV5-1,TRBD2,14,ASSSGLAGGHYEQY
TRBV28,TRBD2,15,ASSLYRLAGGTGTQY
TRBV5-1,NA,12,ASSQQGAQETQY
TRBV5-4,NA,13,ASSWGVQGIAEAF
TRBV25-1,NA,14,ASSEYGRGRASEQY
TRBV5-3,NA,12,ARSRTVPDYGYT
TRBV5-1,TRBD1,14,ASSPSGQVDQETQY
TRBV29-1,TRBD2,9,SVVREYEQY
TRBV2,TRBD2,12,ASRGLAGGNEQY
TRBV27,NA,10,ASSTSRGGYT
TRBV4-1,TRBD2,12,ASSQPTGGNEQF
TRBV27,TRBD2,14,ASSPQTSGAYNEQF
TRBV9,NA,17,ASSVGPNLYKLHNQPQH
TRBV7-8,TRBD1,14,ASGTGWPFFLSEQF
TRBV28,TRBD1,13,ASSTALQGTGELF
TRBV10-2,NA,12,ASSEPPTSDKQF
TRBV9,NA,15,ASSVATAAFSGNTIY
TRBV30,NA,11,AWSVRVTHGAF
TRBV6-5,NA,11,ASKIGGNQPQH
TRBV5-4,TRBD2,16,ASRQLAGEGLGGNEQF
TRBV14,NA,10,ATYTRERGQF